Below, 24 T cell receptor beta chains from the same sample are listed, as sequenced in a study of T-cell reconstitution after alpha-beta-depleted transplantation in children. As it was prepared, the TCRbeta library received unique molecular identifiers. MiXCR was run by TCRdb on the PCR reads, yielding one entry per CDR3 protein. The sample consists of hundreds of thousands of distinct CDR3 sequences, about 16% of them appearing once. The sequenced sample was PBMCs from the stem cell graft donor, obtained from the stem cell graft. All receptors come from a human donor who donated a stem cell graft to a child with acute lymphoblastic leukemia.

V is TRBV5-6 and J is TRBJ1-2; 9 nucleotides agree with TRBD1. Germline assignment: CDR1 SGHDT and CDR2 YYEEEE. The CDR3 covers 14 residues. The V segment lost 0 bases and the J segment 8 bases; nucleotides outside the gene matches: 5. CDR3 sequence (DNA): TGTGCCAGCAGCTTGGCGGGACAGGGAAGCGGCTACACCTTC. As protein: CASSLAGQGSGYTF.

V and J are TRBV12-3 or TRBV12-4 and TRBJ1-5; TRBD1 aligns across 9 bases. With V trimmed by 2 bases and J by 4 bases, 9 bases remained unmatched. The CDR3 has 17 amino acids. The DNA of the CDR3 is TGTGCCAGCAGTTTATCCTCCGGGACAGGGAAAAATCAGCCCCAGCATTTT. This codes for CASSLSSGTGKNQPQHF.

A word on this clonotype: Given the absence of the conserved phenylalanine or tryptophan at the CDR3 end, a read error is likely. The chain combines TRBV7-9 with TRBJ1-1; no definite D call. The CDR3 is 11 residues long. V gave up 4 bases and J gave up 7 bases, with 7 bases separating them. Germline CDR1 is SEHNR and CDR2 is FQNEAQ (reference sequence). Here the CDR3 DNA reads TGTGCCAGCAGCTCCGGGATTGAAGCTTTCTTG. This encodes CASSSGIEAFL.

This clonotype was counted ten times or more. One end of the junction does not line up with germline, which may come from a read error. The CDR3, as DNA: TGCGCCAGCCGGACAGGGAGTGAGCAGTACTTC. Translation: CASRTGSEQYF. V and J are TRBV12-3 or TRBV12-4 and TRBJ2-7; 8 nucleotides line up with TRBD1. The CDR3 is made up of 11 amino acids.

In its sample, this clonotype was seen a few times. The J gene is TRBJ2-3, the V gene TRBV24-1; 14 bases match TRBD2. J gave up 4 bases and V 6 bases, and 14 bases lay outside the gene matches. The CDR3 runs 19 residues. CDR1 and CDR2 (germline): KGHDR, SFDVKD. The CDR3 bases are TGTGCCACCAGTTTCTTGCCCCTGGGACTAGCGGGAGTACCAGATACGCAGTATTTT. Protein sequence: CATSFLPLGLAGVPDTQYF.

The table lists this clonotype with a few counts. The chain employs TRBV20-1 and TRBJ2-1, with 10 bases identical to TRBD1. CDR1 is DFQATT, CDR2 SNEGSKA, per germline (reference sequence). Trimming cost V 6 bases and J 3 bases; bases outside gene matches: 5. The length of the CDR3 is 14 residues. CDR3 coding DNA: TGCAGTGCAGTTGGGGACAGGGGCTACAATGAGCAGTTCTTC. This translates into CSAVGDRGYNEQFF.

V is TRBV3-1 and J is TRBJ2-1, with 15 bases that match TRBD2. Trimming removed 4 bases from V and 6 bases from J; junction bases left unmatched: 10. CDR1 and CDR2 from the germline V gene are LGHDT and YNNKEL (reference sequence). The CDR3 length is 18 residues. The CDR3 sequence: CASSPGTSGRFHVNEQFF. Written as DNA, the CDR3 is TGTGCCAGCAGCCCAGGGACTAGCGGGAGGTTCCATGTCAATGAGCAGTTCTTC.

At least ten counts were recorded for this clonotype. DNA of the CDR3: TGTGCCAGCAGTTTCGCTTCCCCCTACGAGCAGTACTTC. Its protein product is CASSFASPYEQYF. V gene TRBV12-3 or TRBV12-4 combines with J gene TRBJ2-7; D unclear. The CDR3 is made up of 13 amino acids. V lost 3 bases, J lost 2 bases, and 8 bases lay in between.

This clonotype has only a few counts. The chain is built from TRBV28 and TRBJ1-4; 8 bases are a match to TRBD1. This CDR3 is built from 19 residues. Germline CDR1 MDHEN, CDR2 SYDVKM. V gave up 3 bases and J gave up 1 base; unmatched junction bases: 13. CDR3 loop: CASSFNYYLGQGTNEKLFF. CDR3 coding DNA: TGTGCCAGCAGTTTCAATTATTACCTCGGACAGGGAACTAATGAAAAACTGTTTTTT.

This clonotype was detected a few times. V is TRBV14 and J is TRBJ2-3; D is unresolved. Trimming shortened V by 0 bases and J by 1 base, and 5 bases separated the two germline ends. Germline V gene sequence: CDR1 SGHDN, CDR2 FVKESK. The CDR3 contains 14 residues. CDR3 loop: CASSQDLRTDTQYF. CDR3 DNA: TGTGCCAGCAGCCAAGATCTCCGCACAGATACGCAGTATTTT. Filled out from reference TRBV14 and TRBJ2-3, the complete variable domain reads EAGVTQFPSHSVIEKGQTVTLRCDPISGHDNLYWYRRVMGKEIKFLLHFVKESKQDESGMPNNRFLAERTGGTYSTLKVQPAELEDSGVYFCASSQDLRTDTQYFGPGTRLTVL.

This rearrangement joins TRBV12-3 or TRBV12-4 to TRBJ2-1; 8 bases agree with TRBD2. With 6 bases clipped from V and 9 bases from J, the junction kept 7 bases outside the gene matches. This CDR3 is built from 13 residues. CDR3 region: CASSLGLGVEQFF. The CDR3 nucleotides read TGTGCCAGCAGCCTGGGACTAGGGGTTGAGCAGTTCTTC.

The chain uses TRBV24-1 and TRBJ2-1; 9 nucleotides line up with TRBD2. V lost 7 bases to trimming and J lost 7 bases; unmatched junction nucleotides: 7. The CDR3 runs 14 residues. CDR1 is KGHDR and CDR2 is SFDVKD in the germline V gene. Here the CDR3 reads CATSHSGRGNEQFF. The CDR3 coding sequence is TGTGCCACCAGCCATAGCGGGAGAGGGAATGAGCAGTTCTTC.

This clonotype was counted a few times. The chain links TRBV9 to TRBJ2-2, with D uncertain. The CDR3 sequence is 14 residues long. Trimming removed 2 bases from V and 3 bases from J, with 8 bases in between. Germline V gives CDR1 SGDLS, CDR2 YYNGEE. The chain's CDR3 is CASSVWTHTGELFF. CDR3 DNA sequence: TGTGCCAGCAGCGTGTGGACGCACACCGGGGAGCTGTTTTTT.

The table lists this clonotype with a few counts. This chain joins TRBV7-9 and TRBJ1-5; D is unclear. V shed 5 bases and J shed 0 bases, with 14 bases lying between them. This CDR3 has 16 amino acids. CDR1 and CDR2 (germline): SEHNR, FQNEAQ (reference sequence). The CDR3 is CASSRSGIYSNQPQHF. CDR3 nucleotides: TGTGCCAGCAGCCGAAGTGGGATTTATAGCAATCAGCCCCAGCATTTT.

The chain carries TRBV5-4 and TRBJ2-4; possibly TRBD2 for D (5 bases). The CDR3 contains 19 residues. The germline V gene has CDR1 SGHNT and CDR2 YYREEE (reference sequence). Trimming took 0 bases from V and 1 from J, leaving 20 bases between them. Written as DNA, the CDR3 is TGTGCCAGCAGCTTGGGCTTAGCGCAACTCTATACTGCCAAAAACATTCAGTACTTC. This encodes CASSLGLAQLYTAKNIQYF. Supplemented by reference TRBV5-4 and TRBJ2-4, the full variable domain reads ETGVTQSPTHLIKTRGQQVTLRCSSQSGHNTVSWYQQALGQGPQFIFQYYREEENGRGNFPPRFSGLQFPNYSSELNVNALELDDSALYLCASSLGLAQLYTAKNIQYFGAGTRLSVL.

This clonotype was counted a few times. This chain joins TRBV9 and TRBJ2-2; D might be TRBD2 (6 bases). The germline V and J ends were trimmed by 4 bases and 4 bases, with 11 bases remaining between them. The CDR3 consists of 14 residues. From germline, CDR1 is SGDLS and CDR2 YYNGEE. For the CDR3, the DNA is TGTGCCAGCAGCCCCCGGGACTTCACCGGGGAGCTGTTTTTT. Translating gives CASSPRDFTGELFF.

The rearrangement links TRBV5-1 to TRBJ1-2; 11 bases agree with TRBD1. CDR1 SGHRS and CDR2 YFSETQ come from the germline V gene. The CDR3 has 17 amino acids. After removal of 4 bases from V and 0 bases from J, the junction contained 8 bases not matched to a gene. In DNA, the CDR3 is TGCGCCAGCAGCCCGGACAGGGGGCGAAATTCTAACTATGGCTACACCTTC. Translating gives CASSPDRGRNSNYGYTF.

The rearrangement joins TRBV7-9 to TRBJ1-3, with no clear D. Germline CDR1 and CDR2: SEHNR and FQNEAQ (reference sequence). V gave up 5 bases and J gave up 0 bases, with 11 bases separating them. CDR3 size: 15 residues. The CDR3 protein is CASSHDWSSGNTIYF. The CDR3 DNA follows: TGTGCCAGCAGCCATGACTGGAGCTCTGGAAACACCATATATTTT.

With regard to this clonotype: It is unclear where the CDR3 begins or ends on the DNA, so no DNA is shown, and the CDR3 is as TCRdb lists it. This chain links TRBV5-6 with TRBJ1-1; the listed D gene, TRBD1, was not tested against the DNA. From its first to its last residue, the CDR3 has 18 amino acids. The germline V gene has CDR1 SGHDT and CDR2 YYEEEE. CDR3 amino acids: CASSPLVGTGIMNTEDFF.

The CDR3 sequence is CASSTGDQPQHF. Written as DNA, the CDR3 is TGTGCCAGTTCTACAGGGGATCAGCCCCAGCATTTT. This chain connects TRBV9 to TRBJ1-5, with 7 bases matching TRBD1. V lost 8 bases, J lost 5 bases, and 4 bases stayed unmatched. CDR3 size: 12 residues. From germline, CDR1 is SGDLS and CDR2 YYNGEE.

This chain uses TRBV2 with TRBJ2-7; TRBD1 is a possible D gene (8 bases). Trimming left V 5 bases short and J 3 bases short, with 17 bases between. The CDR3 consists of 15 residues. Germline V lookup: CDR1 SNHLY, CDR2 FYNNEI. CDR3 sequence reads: CASSSTGGGLYEQYF. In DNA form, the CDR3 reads TGTGCCAGCAGTTCAACAGGGGGGGGTCTCTACGAGCAGTACTTC.

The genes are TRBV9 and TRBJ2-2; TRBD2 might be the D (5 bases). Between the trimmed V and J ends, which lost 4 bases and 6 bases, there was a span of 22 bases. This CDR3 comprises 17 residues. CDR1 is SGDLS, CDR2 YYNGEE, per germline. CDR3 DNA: TGTGCCAGCAGCTCAGTAGGCTATCCCGGGAAGCCCGGGGAGCTGTTTTTT. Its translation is CASSSVGYPGKPGELFF.

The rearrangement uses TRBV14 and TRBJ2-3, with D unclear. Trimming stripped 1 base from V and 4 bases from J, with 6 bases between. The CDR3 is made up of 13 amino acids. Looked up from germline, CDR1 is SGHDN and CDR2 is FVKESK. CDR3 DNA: TGTGCCAGCAGCCAAGGAACTGCAGATACGCAGTATTTT. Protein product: CASSQGTADTQYF.

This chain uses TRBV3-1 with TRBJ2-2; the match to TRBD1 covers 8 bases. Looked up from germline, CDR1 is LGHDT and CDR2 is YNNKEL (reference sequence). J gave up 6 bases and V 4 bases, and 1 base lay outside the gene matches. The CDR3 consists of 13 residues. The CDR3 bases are TGTGCCAGCAGCCGACAGGGGTCCGGGGAGCTGTTTTTT. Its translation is CASSRQGSGELFF. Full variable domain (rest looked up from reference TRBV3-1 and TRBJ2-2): DTAVSQTPKYLVTQMGNDKSIKCEQNLGHDTMYWYKQDSKKFLKIMFSYNNKELIINETVPNRFSPKSPDKAHLNLHINSLELGDSAVYFCASSRQGSGELFFGEGSRLTVL.